This T cell receptor (beta chain) originates from a study of T cell clusters in autoimmune cytopenias. TRB amplification used roughly 250 ng of peripheral blood genomic DNA. Study-wide results and caveats: A dominant lymphoma-associated repertoire apparently masked the cluster-lack signature in secondary cytopenia versus chronic lymphocytic leukemia.

The germline CDR1 and CDR2 sequences are LNHDA and SQIVND (reference sequence). The CDR3 runs to 15 residues. Multiplex touch-down PCR amplified TRB using TRB-A and TRB-B pools in one tube. From the multiplex PCR reads, TCRdb lists one entry per CDR3 protein and no DNA. The table gives 6,000 to 7,000 distinct CDR3 sequences; the top ten clones make up 7.5% to 8% of it. Judged by frequency, this clonotype is medium-sized. Its target is not known. These sequences were also reported in another study, on T cell repertoires in aging, cancer and after chemotherapy. That study adds: In cancer patients, declining TCR diversity with age involved lost richness and lost evenness.

J is TRBJ2-1 and V is TRBV19; TCRdb names TRBD2, which stays unverified in the absence of DNA. Sequenced: peripheral blood. The receptor's source is a human donor in good health. CDR3 amino acids: CASRTSGVRFNEQFF.